This paragraph covers one T cell receptor (beta chain) sequence. Its antigen is as yet unknown. Expansion with viral peptide pools was applied to antigen-specific CD4+ T cells by the ViraFEST assay prior to sequencing. The culture ran for 10 days before CD4+ T cells were isolated. Two-dose vaccination with either BNT162b2 or mRNA-1273 was given to the participants. Vaccinated participants had no history of SARS-CoV-2 infection and tested negative for nucleocapsid antibodies. Wells each received some 2.2 million PBMC, cultured with approximately 9.7 IU/ml IL-2 and 8.5 to 10 ug/ml peptides. Cells had half their medium changed to IL-2 medium on days 3 and 7. These data are taken from a study of vaccination effects on CD4 cells after COVID-19. Method: immunoSEQ multiplex PCR; TCRdb's copy keeps in-frame clones and lacks some. The repertoire has 20,000 to 25,000 clones, roughly two thirds of them found once; the top ten carry over 8%.

The V segment lost 4 bases and the J segment 7 bases; nucleotides outside the gene matches: 9. This CDR3 is built from 15 residues. Germline CDR1 MGHRA, CDR2 YSYEKL. Broader study findings: Clones induced by infection and by vaccine showed marked clonal contraction late after vaccination.

The chain carries TRBV4-1 and TRBJ2-5; 10 positions agree with TRBD2. The starting material was CD4+ T cells from PBMCs cultured with SARS-CoV-2 spike peptides, obtained after COVID-19 vaccination. This receptor was obtained from a human donor who received a COVID-19 vaccine. In nucleotides, the CDR3 is TGCGCCAGCAGCCTCTCAGCGGGAGGGCCCGGGACCCAGTACTTC. The encoded protein is CASSLSAGGPGTQYF.